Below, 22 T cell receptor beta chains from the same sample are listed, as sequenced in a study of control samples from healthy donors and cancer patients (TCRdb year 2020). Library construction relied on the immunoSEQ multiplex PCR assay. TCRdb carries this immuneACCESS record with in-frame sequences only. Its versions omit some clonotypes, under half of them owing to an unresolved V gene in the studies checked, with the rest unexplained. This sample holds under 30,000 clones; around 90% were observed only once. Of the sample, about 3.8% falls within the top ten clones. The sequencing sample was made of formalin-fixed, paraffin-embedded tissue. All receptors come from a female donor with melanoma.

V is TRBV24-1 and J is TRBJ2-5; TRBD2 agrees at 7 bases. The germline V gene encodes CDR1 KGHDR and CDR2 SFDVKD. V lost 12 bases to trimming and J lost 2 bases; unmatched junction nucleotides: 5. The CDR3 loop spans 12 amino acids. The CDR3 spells CAAMGLQETQYF. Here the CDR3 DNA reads TGTGCCGCAATGGGACTACAAGAGACCCAGTACTTC.

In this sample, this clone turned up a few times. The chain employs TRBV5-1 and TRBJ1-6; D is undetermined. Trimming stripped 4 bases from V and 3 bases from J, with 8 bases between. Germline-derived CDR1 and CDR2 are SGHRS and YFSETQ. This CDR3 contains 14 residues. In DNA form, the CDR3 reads TGCGCCAGCAGCGTGGACGGCTATAATTCACCCCTCCACTTT. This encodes CASSVDGYNSPLHF.

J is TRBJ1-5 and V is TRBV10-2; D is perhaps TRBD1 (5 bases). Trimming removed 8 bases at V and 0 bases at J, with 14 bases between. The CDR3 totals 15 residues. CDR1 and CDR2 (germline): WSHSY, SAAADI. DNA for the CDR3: TGCGCCAGCGCTGAGGTGGGGGGTAGCAATCAGCCCCAGCATTTT. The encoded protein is CASAEVGGSNQPQHF.

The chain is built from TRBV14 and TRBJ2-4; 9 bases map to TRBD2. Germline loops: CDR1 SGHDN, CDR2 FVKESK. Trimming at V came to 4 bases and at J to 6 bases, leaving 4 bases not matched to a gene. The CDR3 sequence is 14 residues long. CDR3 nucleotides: TGTGCCAGCAGCCCCGGACTAGCGAGAAACATTCAGTACTTC. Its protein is CASSPGLARNIQYF.

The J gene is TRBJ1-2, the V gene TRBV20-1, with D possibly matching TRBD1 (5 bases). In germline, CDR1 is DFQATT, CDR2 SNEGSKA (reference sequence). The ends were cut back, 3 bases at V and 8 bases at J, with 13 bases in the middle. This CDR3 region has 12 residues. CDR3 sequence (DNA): TGCAGTGCTAGTGGAGGGGTTGGAGGCTACACCTTC. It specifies CSASGGVGGYTF.

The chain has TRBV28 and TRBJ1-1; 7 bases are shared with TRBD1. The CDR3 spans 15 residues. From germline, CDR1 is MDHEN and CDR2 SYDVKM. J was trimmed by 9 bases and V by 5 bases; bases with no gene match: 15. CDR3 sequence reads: CASSPATGREGQAFF. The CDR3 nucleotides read TGTGCCAGCAGTCCAGCGACAGGGAGAGAGGGACAAGCTTTCTTT.

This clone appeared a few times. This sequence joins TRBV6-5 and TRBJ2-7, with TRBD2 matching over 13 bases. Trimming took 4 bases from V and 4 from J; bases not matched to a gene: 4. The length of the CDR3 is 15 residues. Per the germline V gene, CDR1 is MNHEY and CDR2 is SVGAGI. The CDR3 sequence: CASSSWTSGRYEQYF. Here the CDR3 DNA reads TGTGCCAGCAGTTCCTGGACTAGCGGGAGATACGAGCAGTACTTC.

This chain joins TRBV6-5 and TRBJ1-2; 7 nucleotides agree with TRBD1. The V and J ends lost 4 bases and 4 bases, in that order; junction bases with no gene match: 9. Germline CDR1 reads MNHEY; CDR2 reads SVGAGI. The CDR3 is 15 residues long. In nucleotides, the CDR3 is TGTGCCAGCAGTTCCGCCCAGGGGGGACCCTATGGCTACACCTTC. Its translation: CASSSAQGGPYGYTF.

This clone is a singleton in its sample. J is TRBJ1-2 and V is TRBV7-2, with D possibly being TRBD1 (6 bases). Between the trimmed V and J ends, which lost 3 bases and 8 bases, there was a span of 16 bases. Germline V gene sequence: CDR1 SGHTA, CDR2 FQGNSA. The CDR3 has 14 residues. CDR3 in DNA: TGTGCCAGCAGCTTCCCTACAGGGTCTGAGGGCTACACCTTC. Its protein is CASSFPTGSEGYTF.

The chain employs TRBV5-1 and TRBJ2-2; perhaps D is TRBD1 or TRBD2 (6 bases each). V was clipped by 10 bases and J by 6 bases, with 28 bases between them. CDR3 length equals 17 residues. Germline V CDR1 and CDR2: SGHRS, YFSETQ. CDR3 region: CAPSFGGLGGLAGELFF. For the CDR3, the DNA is TGCGCCCCCAGCTTCGGGGGCCTAGGCGGTTTAGCCGGGGAGCTGTTTTTT.

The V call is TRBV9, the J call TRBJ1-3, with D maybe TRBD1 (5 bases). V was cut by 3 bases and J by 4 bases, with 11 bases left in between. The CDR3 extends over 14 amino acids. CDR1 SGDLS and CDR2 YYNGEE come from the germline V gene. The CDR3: CASSDSGSGNTIYF. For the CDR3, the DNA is TGTGCCAGCAGCGACTCAGGGTCCGGAAACACCATATATTTT.

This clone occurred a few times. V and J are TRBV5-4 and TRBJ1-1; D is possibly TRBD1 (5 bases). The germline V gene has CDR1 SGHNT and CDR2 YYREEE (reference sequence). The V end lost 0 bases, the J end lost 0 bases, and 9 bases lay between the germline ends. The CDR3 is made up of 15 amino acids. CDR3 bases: TGTGCCAGCAGCTTGGATACAGGAGTGAACACTGAAGCTTTCTTT. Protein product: CASSLDTGVNTEAFF.

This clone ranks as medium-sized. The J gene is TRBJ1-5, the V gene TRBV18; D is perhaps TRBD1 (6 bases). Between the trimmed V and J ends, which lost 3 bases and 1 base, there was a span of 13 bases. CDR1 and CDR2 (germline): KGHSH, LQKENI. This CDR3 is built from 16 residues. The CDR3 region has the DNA TGTGCCAGCTCACCGACACAGGGTCGGAGCAATCAGCCCCAGCATTTT. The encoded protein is CASSPTQGRSNQPQHF.

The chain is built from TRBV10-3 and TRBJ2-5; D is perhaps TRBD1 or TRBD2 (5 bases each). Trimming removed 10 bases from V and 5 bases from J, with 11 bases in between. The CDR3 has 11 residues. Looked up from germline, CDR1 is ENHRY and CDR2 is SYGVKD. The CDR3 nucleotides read TGTGCCACAGGGAGCTTGGAGACCCAGTACTTC. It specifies CATGSLETQYF.

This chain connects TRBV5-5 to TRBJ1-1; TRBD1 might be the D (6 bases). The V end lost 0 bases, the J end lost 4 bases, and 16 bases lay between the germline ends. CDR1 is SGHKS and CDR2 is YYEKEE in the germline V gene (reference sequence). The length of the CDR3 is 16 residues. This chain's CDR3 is CASSLGISGGLTEAFF. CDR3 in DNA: TGTGCCAGCAGCTTGGGTATTTCTGGGGGGCTCACTGAAGCTTTCTTT.

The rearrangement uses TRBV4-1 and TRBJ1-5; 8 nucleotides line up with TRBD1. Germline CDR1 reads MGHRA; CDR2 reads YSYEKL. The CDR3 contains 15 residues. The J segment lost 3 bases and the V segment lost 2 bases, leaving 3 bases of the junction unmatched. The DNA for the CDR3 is TGCGCCAGCAGCCAAACAGGGGGTTCCAATCAGCCCCAGCATTTT. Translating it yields CASSQTGGSNQPQHF.

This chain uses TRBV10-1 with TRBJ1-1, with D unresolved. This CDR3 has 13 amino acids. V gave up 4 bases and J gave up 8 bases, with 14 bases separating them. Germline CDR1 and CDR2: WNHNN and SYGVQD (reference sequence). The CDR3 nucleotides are TGCGCCAGCAGTGGACAAGCGACCACCGAAGCTTTCTTT. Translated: CASSGQATTEAFF.

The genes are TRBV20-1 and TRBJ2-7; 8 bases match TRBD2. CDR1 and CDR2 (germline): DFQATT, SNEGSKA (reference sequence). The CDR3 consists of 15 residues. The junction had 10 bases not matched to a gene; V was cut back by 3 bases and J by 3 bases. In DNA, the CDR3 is TGCAGTGCTAGTGCCAGCGGGAGTAGTAACTACGAGCAGTACTTC. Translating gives CSASASGSSNYEQYF.

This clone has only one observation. CDR3 sequence reads: CASRMSNSNQPQHF. The CDR3 coding sequence is TGTGCCAGTAGGATGAGTAATAGCAATCAGCCCCAGCATTTT. The chain uses TRBV19 and TRBJ1-5; no definite D call. The CDR3 is 14 residues long. Germline CDR1 and CDR2: LNHDA and SQIVND (reference sequence). V lost 6 bases, J lost 0 bases, and 9 bases lay in between.

CDR3 sequence reads: CASSLIVRSTDTQYF. The CDR3 DNA reads as TGTGCCAGCAGCTTGATAGTTAGATCCACAGATACGCAGTATTTT. The V gene is TRBV5-6, the J gene TRBJ2-3; D not certain. V lost 1 base, J lost 2 bases, and 11 bases lay in between. Germline-derived CDR1 and CDR2 are SGHDT and YYEEEE. The CDR3 runs 15 residues.

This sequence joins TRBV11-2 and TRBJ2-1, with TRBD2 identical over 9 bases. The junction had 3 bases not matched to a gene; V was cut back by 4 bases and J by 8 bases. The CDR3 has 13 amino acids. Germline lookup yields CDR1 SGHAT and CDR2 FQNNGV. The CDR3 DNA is TGTGCCAGCAGCTGGACTAGCGCCCATGAGCAGTTCTTC. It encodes CASSWTSAHEQFF.

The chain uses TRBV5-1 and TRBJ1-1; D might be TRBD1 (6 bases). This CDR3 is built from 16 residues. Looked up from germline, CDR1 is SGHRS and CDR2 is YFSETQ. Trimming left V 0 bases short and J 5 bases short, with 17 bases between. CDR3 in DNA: TGCGCCAGCAGCTTGGAGGCGGGGGCGATGGGGACTGAAGCTTTCTTT. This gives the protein CASSLEAGAMGTEAFF.